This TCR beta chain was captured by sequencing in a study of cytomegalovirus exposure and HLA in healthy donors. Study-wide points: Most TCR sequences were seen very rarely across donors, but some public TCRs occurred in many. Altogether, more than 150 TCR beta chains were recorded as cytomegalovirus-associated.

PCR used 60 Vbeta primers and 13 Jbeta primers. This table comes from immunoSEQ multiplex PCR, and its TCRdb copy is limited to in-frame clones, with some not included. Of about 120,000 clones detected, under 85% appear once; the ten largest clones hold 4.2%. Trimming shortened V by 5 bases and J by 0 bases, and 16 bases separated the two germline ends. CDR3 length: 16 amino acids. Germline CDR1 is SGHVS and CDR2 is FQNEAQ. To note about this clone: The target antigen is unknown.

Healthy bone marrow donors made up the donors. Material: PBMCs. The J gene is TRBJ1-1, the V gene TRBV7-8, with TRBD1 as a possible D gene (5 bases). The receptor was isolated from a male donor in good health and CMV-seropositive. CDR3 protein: CASSILNQGLNTEAFF. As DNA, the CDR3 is TGTGCCAGCAGCATTTTGAACCAGGGTCTGAACACTGAAGCTTTCTTT.